This T cell receptor beta chain was sequenced in a study of Ad26.COV2.S vaccination and SARS-CoV-2 variants. Study summary: Of the COV1001 trial arms, the Ad26.COV2.S arm included the donor. In the study, Ad26.COV2.S was injected intramuscularly once, or twice 56 days apart. General study findings and limits: Vaccinees reportedly had broad spike-specific CD8+ and CD4+ T cell responses.

Documented treatment: some 20 received Ad26.COV2.S at low or high dose, single or two shots; several received placebo; per-sample allocation not given. Collection of the samples took place on day 63 after the first injection of vaccine or placebo. An Ad26 vector expressing Wuhan-strain SARS-CoV-2 spike constituted the vaccine. Some clones are missing from TCRdb's copy, which holds only in-frame ones; the method was immunoSEQ multiplex PCR. In the table there are 350,000 to 500,000 clones, 90% of which are singletons. A word on this clone: Its target is not known.

From germline, CDR1 is KGHSH and CDR2 LQKENI. The germline V and J ends were trimmed by 1 base and 13 bases, with 11 bases remaining between them. The CDR3 runs to 12 residues. The chain couples TRBV18 to TRBJ2-1; D call uncertain. The receptor's source is a person aged 18-65 years who received the Ad26.COV2.S COVID-19 vaccine or a placebo. Material: peripheral blood, obtained in a trial of Ad26.COV2.S vaccine versus placebo. CDR3 protein: CASSPLDAPQFF. Written as DNA, the CDR3 is TGTGCCAGCTCACCACTTGATGCACCACAGTTCTTC.